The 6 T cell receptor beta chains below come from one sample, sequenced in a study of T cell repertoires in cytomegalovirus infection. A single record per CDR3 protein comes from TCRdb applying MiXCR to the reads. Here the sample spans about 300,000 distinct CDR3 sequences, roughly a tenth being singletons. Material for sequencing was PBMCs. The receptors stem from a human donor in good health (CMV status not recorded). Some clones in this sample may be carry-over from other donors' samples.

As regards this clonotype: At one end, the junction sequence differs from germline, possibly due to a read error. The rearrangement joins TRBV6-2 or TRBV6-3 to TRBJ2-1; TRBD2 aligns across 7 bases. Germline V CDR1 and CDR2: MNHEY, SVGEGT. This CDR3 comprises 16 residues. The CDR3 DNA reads TGTGCCAGCAGTTACAATCTCGAGACTAGCAGTGATGAGCAATTCTTC. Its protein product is CASSYNLETSSDEQFF.

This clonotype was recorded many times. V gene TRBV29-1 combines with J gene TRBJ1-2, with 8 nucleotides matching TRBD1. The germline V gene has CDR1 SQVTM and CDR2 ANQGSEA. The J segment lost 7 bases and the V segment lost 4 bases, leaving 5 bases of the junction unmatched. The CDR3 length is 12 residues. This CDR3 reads CSVVVQGVGYTF. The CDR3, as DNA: TGCAGCGTTGTGGTACAGGGGGTTGGCTACACCTTC. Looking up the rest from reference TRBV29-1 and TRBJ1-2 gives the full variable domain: SAVISQKPSRDICQRGTSLTIQCQVDSQVTMMFWYRQQPGQSLTLIATANQGSEATYESGFVIDKFPISRPNLTFSTLTVSNMSPEDSSIYLCSVVVQGVGYTFGSGTRLTVV.

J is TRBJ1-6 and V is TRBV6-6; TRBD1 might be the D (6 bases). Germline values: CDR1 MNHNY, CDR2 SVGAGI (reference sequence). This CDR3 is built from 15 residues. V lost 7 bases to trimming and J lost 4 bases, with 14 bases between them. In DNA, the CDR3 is TGTGCCAGCACCCCCGGACAGAATTATAATTCACCCCTCCACTTT. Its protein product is CASTPGQNYNSPLHF.

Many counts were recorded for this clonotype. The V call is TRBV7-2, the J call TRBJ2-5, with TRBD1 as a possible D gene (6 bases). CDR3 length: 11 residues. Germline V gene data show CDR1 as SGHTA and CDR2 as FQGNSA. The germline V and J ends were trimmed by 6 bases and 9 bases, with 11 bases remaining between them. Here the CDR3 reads CASRSAGAQYF. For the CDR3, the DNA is TGTGCCAGCAGGTCCGCAGGGGCCCAGTACTTC. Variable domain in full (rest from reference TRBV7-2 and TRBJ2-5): GAGVSQSPSNKVTEKGKDVELRCDPISGHTALYWYRQSLGQGLEFLIYFQGNSAPDKSGLPSDRFSAERTGGSVSTLTIQRTQQEDSAVYLCASRSAGAQYFGPGTRLLVL.

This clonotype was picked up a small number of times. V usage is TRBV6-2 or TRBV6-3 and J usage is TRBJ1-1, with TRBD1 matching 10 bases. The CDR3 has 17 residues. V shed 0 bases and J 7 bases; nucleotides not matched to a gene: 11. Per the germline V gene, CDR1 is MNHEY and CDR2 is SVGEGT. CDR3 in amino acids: CASSYSLPDRGRSEAFF. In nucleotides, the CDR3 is TGTGCCAGCAGTTACTCCCTTCCTGACAGGGGGCGAAGTGAAGCTTTCTTT.

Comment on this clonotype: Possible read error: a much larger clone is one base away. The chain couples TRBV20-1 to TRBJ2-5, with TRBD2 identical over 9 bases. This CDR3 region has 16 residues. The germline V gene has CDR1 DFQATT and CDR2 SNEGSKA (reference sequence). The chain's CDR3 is CSARGQGGGALGTRYF. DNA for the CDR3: TGCAGTGCTAGAGGACAGGGCGGGGGGGCATTAGGGACCCGGTACTTC.